This is a list of T cell receptor beta chains from one sample in a study of CD8+CD57+ T cells in acquired aplastic anemia. TCRdb reprocessed the reads via MiXCR and lists one record per CDR3 protein. This table has under 250,000 distinct CDR3 sequences, approximately 35% appearing once. Sequencing was done on a sample of sorted CD4+, CD8+, or CD8+CD57+ T cells (not recorded which) from PBMCs. The receptors originated from a human donor in good health, serving as a control. CDR3s include the opening cysteine and the closing phenylalanine or tryptophan. A D gene is named only where the DNA matches it firmly. Clone size is not always given. Where it is, it says once, few, many or a class for expanded clones.

NA	many	TRBV20-1	TRBJ1-4	TGCAGTGCTACAAACCCGAGGGGGACTAATGAAAAACTGTTTTTT	CSATNPRGTNEKLFF
TRBD1	many	TRBV20-1	TRBJ2-3	TGCAGTGCTGGGGCATCCGGGACAGGATCAGATACGCAGTATTTT	CSAGASGTGSDTQYF
NA	NA	TRBV7-2	TRBJ2-7	TGTGCCGGCAGTTTAGGGGGGGCCAAAACCTGCGAGCAGTACTTC	CAGSLGGAKTCEQYF
NA	NA	TRBV20-1	TRBJ1-1	TGCAGTGCTAGACCATTACAGGGCGTGAACACTGAAGCTTTCTTT	CSARPLQGVNTEAFF
TRBD1	NA	TRBV6-4	TRBJ2-1	TGTGCCAGCAGTGCCCTCTACAGCCGGGACAGGGGGAATGGGCAGTTCTTC	CASSALYSRDRGNGQFF
TRBD1	NA	TRBV29-1	TRBJ1-2	TGCAGCGTGGGGGACAGCATCTATGGCTACACCTTC	CSVGDSIYGYTF
NA	NA	TRBV9	TRBJ2-7	TGTGCCAGCAGCTTCCAGGGAGCTATGGGAGACGAGCAGTACTTC	CASSFQGAMGDEQYF
NA	many	TRBV19	TRBJ1-5	TGTGCCAGTAGTATTTCCGGGGGCGAAAATCAGCCCCAGCATTTT	CASSISGGENQPQHF
NA	NA	TRBV20-1	TRBJ1-6	TGCAGTGCTAGAAGGGGGGATAGCCTTTCACCCCTCCACTTT	CSARRGDSLSPLHF
NA	few	TRBV30	TRBJ2-3	TGTGCCTGGAGTGTAGGAAGGTCTAGCACAGATACGCAGTATTTT	CAWSVGRSSTDTQYF
NA	NA	TRBV4-2	TRBJ2-1	TGTGCCAGCAGCCAAGGTCTAGGGAACTACAATGAGCAGTTCTTC	CASSQGLGNYNEQFF
NA	many	TRBV12-3/TRBV12-4	TRBJ1-2	TGTGCCAGCAGTTTTGAAGAAGGCTATGGCTACACCTTC	CASSFEEGYGYTF
NA	NA	TRBV7-2	TRBJ2-5	TGTGCCAGCAGCTTAGGCAGGGCGGAGACCCAGTACTTC	CASSLGRAETQYF
NA	many	TRBV7-9	TRBJ1-3	TGTGCCAGCAGACGTACAGGTCCCTCTGGAAACACCATATATTTT	CASRRTGPSGNTIYF
NA	many	TRBV20-1	TRBJ2-7	TGCAGTGTGGGGCAGGCCCAATACGAGCAGTACTTC	CSVGQAQYEQYF
TRBD1	NA	TRBV28	TRBJ1-5	TGTGCCAGCAGTTACATTACAGGGGCTCCGAATCAGCCCCAGCATTTT	CASSYITGAPNQPQHF
NA	NA	TRBV13	TRBJ1-2	TGTGCCAGCAGCTTATCGGGGGCGGGCTACACCTTC	CASSLSGAGYTF
NA	many	TRBV6-1	TRBJ2-7	TGTGCCAGCAGAATACGGTACGGAGCGGAACACGAGCAGTACTTC	CASRIRYGAEHEQYF
NA	many	TRBV20-1	TRBJ1-2	TGCAGTGCTAGCGGGACACCTGGCTACACCTTC	CSASGTPGYTF
NA	NA	TRBV29-1	TRBJ1-1	TGCAGCGCCACGAGGGACGACACTGAAGCTTTCTTT	CSATRDDTEAFF
NA	many	TRBV19	TRBJ1-2	TGTGCCAGTAGTACCGTAAGGGGCGGCTACACCTTC	CASSTVRGGYTF
TRBD1	few	TRBV6-1	TRBJ1-1	TGTGCCAGCAGTGTTCTCCGACGTAGAGACAGGGAGAACACTGAAGCTTTCTTT	CASSVLRRRDRENTEAFF
TRBD2	many	TRBV11-2	TRBJ2-5	TGTGCCAGCAGCAGATTAGCGGGGGACCAAGAGACCCAGTACTTC	CASSRLAGDQETQYF
NA	many	TRBV28	TRBJ1-1	TGTGCCGCTGGTAGGGCAGCGGCTTTCTTT	CAAGRAAAFF
TRBD2	NA	TRBV11-2	TRBJ2-1	TGTGCCAGCAGCTTGAGGACTAGCGGTCCTGAGCAGTTCTTC	CASSLRTSGPEQFF
NA	NA	TRBV7-8	TRBJ1-3	TGTGCCAGCAGCCAGTCACGGGGGGCCCACGTCGGAAACACCATATATTTT	CASSQSRGAHVGNTIYF
TRBD1	NA	TRBV2	TRBJ1-2	TGTGCCAGCAGGCGCGACAGGGGTGACCCCTTC	CASRRDRGDPF
TRBD1	many	TRBV5-1	TRBJ1-2	TGCGCCAGCAGCCGGACAGGGGGCAAGGGCTACACCTTC	CASSRTGGKGYTF
NA	NA	TRBV12-3/TRBV12-4	TRBJ2-1	TGTGCCAGCAGGCGCTCGGGTGAGCAGTTCTTC	CASRRSGEQFF
TRBD2	many	TRBV20-1	TRBJ2-3	TGCAGTGCTAGGAGGAGCACTAGCGCCTTAGCTAGCACAGATACGCAGTATTTT	CSARRSTSALASTDTQYF
TRBD2	NA	TRBV7-6	TRBJ2-1	TGTGCCAGCAGCTTGCTCCTAGCGGGAGGGATCGTTGAGCAGTTCTTC	CASSLLLAGGIVEQFF
NA	NA	TRBV10-3	TRBJ2-3	TGTGCCATCACGTCCGGAACTAGCCGCACAGATACGCAGTATTTT	CAITSGTSRTDTQYF
TRBD2	few	TRBV20-1	TRBJ2-3	TGCAGTGCTGGCGGACTAGCGGGAGCCCCCGATACGCAGTATTTT	CSAGGLAGAPDTQYF
TRBD1	NA	TRBV20-1	TRBJ2-3	TGCAGTGCTGGGGACAGGGGGCGCACAGATACGCAGTATTTT	CSAGDRGRTDTQYF
TRBD2	NA	TRBV29-1	TRBJ2-3	TGCAGCGTTGGAGCGGGAGTGGGCACAGATACGCAGTATTTT	CSVGAGVGTDTQYF
NA	many	TRBV2	TRBJ1-2	TGTGCCAGCAGTGAAACTATACTAACTAACTATGGCTACACCTTC	CASSETILTNYGYTF
NA	many	TRBV20-1	TRBJ2-5	TGCAGTGGCCGGGAGAGCTTACAAGAGACCCAGTACTTC	CSGRESLQETQYF
NA	many	TRBV20-1	TRBJ1-1	TGCAGTGCTGCCCGGGCAGGGAACACTGAAGCTTTCTTT	CSAARAGNTEAFF
NA	few	TRBV28	TRBJ1-2	TGTGCCAGCCGGGTCCCAGGCTATGGCTACACCTTC	CASRVPGYGYTF
NA	NA	TRBV19	TRBJ1-1	TGTGCCAGTAGTATCATCGAGAACACTGAAGCTTTCTTT	CASSIIENTEAFF
TRBD1	NA	TRBV4-1	TRBJ1-2	TGCGCCAGCAGCCCTTTCATATCGGGACAGGAGAACTATGGCTACACCTTC	CASSPFISGQENYGYTF
TRBD1	many	TRBV30	TRBJ1-2	TGTGCCTGGAGTGCAGGGGGCGGCTACACCTTC	CAWSAGGGYTF
NA	few	TRBV4-1	TRBJ1-1	TGCGCCAGCAGCCAAGATTACGGCCGCACTGAAGCTTTCTTT	CASSQDYGRTEAFF
NA	NA	TRBV2	TRBJ1-6	TGTGCCAGCAGTGAAATGGGGGGTTCACCCCTCCACTTT	CASSEMGGSPLHF
NA	many	TRBV5-1	TRBJ2-5	TGCGCCAGCAGCTCCCAGATGAAGGAGACCCAGTACTTC	CASSSQMKETQYF
TRBD2	few	TRBV7-8	TRBJ2-1	TGTGCCAGCAGCTTAGCGGGACTAGCGGGGTACGATGAGCAGTTCTTC	CASSLAGLAGYDEQFF
NA	many	TRBV25-1	TRBJ2-7	TGTGCCAGCAGTGATCGGACAGAGAACACCTACGAGCAGTACTTC	CASSDRTENTYEQYF
NA	many	TRBV15	TRBJ2-3	TGTGCCACCAGCAGAGATGGGCTAGGCACAGATACGCAGTATTTT	CATSRDGLGTDTQYF
NA	NA	TRBV10-1	TRBJ1-2	TGCGCCAGCTCGTCCTTGGGCAGGGAGGACTATGGCTACACCTTC	CASSSLGREDYGYTF
NA	NA	TRBV7-8	TRBJ1-2	TGTGCCAGCAGCCCGGAGGGGACATATGGCTACACCTTC	CASSPEGTYGYTF
TRBD2	NA	TRBV4-2	TRBJ2-1	TGTGCCAGCAGCCAAGATTTGGGTAGCGGGAGGGGGCTAGGAAATGAGCAGTTCTTC	CASSQDLGSGRGLGNEQFF
NA	many	TRBV10-2	TRBJ1-1	TGCGCCAGCAGTCAGAGGGCCTGGTCGGGGACTGAAGCTTTCTTT	CASSQRAWSGTEAFF
NA	many	TRBV6-6	TRBJ1-2	TGTGCCAGCAGTCCAGGGGTTACTAACTATGGCTACACCTTC	CASSPGVTNYGYTF
NA	many	TRBV24-1	TRBJ2-3	TGTGCCACCAGCCACCCCAGGGCGGGAGATACGCAGTATTTT	CATSHPRAGDTQYF